The rows below give T cell receptor beta chains drawn from one sample of a study of cytomegalovirus exposure and HLA in healthy donors. This table comes from immunoSEQ multiplex PCR, and its TCRdb copy is limited to in-frame clones, with some not included. In the table there are 160,000 or so clones, about 83% of which are singletons. Sequencing was done on a sample of PBMCs. These receptors originate from a woman in her 30s in good health and CMV-seronegative. Both conserved end residues are part of each CDR3. Fields, in order: J gene, D gene, V gene, clone size, CDR3 DNA, CDR3 protein. A D gene is named only where the DNA matches it firmly. Size tells how often a clone was seen (once, few, many) or the class of an expanded clone, and some rows leave it out.

J: TRBJ2-4; D: .; V: TRBV18; size: .; DNA: TGTGCCAGCTCACCACCGACAGAGAACCACATTCAGTACTTC; CDR3: CASSPPTENHIQYF
J: TRBJ2-2; D: TRBD2; V: TRBV4-1; size: .; DNA: TGCGCCAGCAGCCGCACCGATAGCGGGGGGAACACCGGGGAGCTGTTTTTT; CDR3: CASSRTDSGGNTGELFF
J: TRBJ2-5; D: .; V: TRBV5-4; size: .; DNA: TGTGCCAGCAGTAACCCCCGGGGGTTTCAAGAGACCCAGTACTTC; CDR3: CASSNPRGFQETQYF
J: TRBJ2-3; D: TRBD1; V: TRBV5-1; size: .; DNA: TGCGCCAGCAGCTTGGCGGTAGACAGGGACACAGATACGCAGTATTTT; CDR3: CASSLAVDRDTDTQYF
J: TRBJ2-3; D: .; V: TRBV5-5; size: many; DNA: TGTGCCAGCAGCCATCCGAGGGCAAGTACGCAGTATTTT; CDR3: CASSHPRASTQYF
J: TRBJ2-7; D: TRBD2; V: TRBV9; size: .; DNA: TGTGCCAGCAGCCCGGGACTAGGGAACTCCTACGAGCAGTACTTC; CDR3: CASSPGLGNSYEQYF
J: TRBJ1-2; D: .; V: TRBV21-1; size: .; DNA: TGTGCCAGCACCGCGACAACCTACTATGGCTACACCTTC; CDR3: CASTATTYYGYTF
J: TRBJ2-1; D: TRBD2; V: TRBV5-1; size: .; DNA: TGCGCCAGCAGCTTGGAGCCTAGCGGTTACAATGAGCAGTTCTTC; CDR3: CASSLEPSGYNEQFF
J: TRBJ1-6; D: TRBD1; V: TRBV4-1; size: .; DNA: TGCGCCAGCAGCCACCCACGGGACAGGGCCGATAATTCACCCCTCCACTTT; CDR3: CASSHPRDRADNSPLHF
J: TRBJ1-3; D: .; V: TRBV30; size: .; DNA: TGTGCCTGGACCCTCGCGGCTGGAAACACCATATATTTT; CDR3: CAWTLAAGNTIYF
J: TRBJ1-2; D: TRBD1; V: TRBV6-4; size: .; DNA: TGTGCCAGCAGTGTCGAACAGGGGAGCTATGGCTACACCTTC; CDR3: CASSVEQGSYGYTF
J: TRBJ2-6; D: TRBD2; V: TRBV15; size: .; DNA: TGTGCCACCCAGCGGGGATCTGGGGCCAACGTCCTGACTTTC; CDR3: CATQRGSGANVLTF
J: TRBJ2-3; D: .; V: TRBV15; size: .; DNA: TGTGCCACCAGCAGGCTCGAGGGGGGGCCCACAGATACGCAGTATTTT; CDR3: CATSRLEGGPTDTQYF